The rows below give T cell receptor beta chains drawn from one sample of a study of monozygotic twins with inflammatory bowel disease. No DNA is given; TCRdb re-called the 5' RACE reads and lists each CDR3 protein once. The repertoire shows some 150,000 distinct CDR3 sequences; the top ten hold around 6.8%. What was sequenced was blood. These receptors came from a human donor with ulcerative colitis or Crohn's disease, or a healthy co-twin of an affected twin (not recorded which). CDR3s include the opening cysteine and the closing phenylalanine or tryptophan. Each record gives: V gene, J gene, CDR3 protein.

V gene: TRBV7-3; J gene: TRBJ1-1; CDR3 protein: CASSLKWDSEAFF
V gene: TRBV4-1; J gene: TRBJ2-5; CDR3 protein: CASSQAYGGQSQETQYF
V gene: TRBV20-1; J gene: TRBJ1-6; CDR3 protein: CSASPSSYNSPLHF
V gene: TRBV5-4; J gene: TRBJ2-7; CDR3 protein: CASSPGQAPYEQYF
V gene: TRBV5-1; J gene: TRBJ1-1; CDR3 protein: CASSLWGGWNTEAFF
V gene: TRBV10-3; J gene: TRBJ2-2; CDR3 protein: CAISESLLGSDTGELFF
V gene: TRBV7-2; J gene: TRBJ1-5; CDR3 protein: CASSPGSGQGGQPQHF
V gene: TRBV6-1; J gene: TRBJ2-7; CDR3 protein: CASRRDGTSGDEQYF
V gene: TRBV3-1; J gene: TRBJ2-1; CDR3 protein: CASSQNYWTSGVLWNEQFF
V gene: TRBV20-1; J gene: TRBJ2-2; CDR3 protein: CSARGGNTGELFF
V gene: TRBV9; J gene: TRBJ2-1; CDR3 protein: CASSKRTSQVGDEQFF
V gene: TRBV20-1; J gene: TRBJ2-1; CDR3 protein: CSAPGLAGGQRGNEQFF
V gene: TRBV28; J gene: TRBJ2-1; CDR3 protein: CASSASRDRGNEQFF
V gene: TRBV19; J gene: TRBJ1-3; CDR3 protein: CASNPMGNSRFTGNTIYF
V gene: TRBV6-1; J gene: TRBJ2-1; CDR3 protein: CASTPLAGVGNEQFF
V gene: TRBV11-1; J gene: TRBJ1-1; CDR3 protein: CASSRTVGTEAFF
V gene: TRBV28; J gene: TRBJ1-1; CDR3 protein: CASSLSDRVEAFF
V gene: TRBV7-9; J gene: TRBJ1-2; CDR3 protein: CASSADSYWGYTF
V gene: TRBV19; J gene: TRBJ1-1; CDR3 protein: CASSPTGTRNTEAFF
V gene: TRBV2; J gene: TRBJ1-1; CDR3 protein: CASRDLNRKNTEAFF